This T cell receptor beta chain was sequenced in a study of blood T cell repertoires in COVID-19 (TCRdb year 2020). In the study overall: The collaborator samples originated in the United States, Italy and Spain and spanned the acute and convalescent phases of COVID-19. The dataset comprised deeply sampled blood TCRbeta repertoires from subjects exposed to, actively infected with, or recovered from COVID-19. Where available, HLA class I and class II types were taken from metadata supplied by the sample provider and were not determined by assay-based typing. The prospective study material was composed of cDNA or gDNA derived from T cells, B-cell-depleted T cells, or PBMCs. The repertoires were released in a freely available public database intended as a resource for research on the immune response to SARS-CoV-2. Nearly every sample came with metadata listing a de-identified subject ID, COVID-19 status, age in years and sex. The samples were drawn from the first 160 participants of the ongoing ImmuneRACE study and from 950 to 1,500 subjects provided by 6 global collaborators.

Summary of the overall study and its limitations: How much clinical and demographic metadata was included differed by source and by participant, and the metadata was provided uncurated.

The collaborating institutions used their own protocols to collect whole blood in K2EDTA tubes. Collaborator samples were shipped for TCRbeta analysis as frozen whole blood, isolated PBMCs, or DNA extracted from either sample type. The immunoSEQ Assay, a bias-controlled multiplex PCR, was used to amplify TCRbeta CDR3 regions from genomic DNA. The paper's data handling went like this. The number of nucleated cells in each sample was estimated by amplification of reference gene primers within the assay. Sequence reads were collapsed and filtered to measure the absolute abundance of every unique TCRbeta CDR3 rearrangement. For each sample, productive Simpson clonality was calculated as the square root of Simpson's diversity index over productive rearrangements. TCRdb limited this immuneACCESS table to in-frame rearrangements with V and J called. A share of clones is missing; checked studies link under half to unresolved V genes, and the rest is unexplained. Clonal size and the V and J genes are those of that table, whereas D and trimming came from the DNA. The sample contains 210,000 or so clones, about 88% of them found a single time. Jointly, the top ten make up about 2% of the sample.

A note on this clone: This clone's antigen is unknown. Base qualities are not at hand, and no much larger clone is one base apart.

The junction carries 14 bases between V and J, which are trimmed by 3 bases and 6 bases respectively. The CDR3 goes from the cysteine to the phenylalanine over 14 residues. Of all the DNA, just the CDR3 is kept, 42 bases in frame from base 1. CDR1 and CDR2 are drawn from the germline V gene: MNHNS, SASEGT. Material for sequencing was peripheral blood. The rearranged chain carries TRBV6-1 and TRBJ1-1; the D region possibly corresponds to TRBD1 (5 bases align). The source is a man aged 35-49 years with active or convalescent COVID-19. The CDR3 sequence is CASSDRPAGAEAFF. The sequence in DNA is TGTGCCAGCAGTGACCGACCGGCGGGGGCTGAAGCTTTCTTT.